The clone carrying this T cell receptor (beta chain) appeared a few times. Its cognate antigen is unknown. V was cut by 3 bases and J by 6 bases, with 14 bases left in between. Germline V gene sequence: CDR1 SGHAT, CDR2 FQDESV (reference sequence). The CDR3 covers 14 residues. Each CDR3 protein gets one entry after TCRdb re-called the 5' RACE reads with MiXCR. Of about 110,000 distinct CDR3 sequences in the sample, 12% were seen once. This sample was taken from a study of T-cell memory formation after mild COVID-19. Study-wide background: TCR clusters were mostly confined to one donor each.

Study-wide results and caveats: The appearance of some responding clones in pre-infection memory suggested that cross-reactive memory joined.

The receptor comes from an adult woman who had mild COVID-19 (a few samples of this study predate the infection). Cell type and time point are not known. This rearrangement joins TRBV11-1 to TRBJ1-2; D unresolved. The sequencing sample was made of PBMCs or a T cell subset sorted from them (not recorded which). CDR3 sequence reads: CASSFVGVAHGYTF. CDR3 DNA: TGTGCCAGCAGCTTCGTCGGGGTAGCACATGGCTACACCTTC.